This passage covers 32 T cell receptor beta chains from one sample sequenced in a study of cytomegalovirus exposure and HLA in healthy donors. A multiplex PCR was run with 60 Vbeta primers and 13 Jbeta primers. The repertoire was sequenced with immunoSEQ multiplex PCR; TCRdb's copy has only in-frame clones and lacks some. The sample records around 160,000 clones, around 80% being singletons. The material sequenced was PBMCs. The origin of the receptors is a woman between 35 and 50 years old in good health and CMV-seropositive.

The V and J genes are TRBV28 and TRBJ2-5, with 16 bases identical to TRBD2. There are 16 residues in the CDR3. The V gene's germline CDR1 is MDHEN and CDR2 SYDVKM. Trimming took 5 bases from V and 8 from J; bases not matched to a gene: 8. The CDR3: CASSLGTSGGGGTQYF. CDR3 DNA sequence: TGTGCCAGCAGTCTCGGGACTAGCGGGGGGGGAGGAACCCAGTACTTC.

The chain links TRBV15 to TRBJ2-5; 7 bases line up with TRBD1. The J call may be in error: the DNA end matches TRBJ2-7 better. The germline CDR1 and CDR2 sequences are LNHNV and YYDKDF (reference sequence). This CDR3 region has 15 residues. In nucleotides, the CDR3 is TGTGCCACCAGCCAACGACAGGGCTTTAACTACGAGCAGTACTTC. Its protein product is CATSQRQGFNYEQYF.

The CDR3 region is CASSPGTGASVLTF. The DNA for the CDR3 is TGTGCCAGCAGTCCCGGGACAGGGGCAAGCGTCCTGACTTTC. The rearrangement links TRBV2 to TRBJ2-6; 10 nucleotides agree with TRBD1. Trimming cost V 5 bases and J 12 bases; bases outside gene matches: 7. This CDR3 is 14 amino acids long. Germline V lookup: CDR1 SNHLY, CDR2 FYNNEI. The entire variable domain, with the rest obtained from reference TRBV2 and TRBJ2-6, is as follows: EPEVTQTPSHQVTQMGQEVILRCVPISNHLYFYWYRQILGQKVEFLVSFYNNEISEKSEIFDDQFSVERPDGSNFTLKIRSTKLEDSAMYFCASSPGTGASVLTFGAGSRLTVL.

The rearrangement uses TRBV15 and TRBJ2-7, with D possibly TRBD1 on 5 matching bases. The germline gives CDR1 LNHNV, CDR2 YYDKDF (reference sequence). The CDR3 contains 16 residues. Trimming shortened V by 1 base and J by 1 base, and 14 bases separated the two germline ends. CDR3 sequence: CATSRGGSSRSYEQYF. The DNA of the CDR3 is TGTGCCACCAGCAGAGGGGGCTCCTCAAGGTCCTACGAGCAGTACTTC.

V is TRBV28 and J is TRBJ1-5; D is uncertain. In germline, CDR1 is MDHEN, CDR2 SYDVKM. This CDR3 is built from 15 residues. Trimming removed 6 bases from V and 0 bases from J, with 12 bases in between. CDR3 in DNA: TGTGCCAGCAGGCCGGCGGTTTATAGCAATCAGCCCCAGCATTTT. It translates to CASRPAVYSNQPQHF.

CDR3 sequence: CASSFKLQGRPGELFF. CDR3 in DNA: TGTGCCAGTAGCTTTAAATTACAGGGGCGGCCCGGGGAGCTGTTTTTT. J is TRBJ2-2 and V is TRBV19, with 7 bases identical to TRBD1. The CDR3 runs to 16 residues. V shed 6 bases and J 6 bases; nucleotides not matched to a gene: 13. Germline CDR1 is LNHDA and CDR2 is SQIVND (reference sequence).

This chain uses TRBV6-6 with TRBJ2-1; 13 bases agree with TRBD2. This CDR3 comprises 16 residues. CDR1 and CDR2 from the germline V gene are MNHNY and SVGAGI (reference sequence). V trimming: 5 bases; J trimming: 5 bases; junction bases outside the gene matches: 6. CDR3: CASSPPGLAGNNEQFF. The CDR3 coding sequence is TGTGCCAGCAGTCCTCCGGGACTAGCGGGGAACAATGAGCAGTTCTTC.

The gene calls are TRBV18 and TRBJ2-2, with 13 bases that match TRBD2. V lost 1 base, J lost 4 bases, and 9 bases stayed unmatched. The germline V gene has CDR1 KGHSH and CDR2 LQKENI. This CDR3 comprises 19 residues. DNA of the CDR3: TGTGCCAGCTCACCACAGCCAGGACTAGCGGGAGTTGGCACCGGGGAGCTGTTTTTT. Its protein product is CASSPQPGLAGVGTGELFF.

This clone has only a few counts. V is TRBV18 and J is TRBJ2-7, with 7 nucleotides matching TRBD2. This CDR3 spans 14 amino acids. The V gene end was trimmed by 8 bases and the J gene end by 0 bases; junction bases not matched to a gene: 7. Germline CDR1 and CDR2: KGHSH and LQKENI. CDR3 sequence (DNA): TGTGCCAGCGGAGGGTGGGACTACTCCTACGAGCAGTACTTC. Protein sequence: CASGGWDYSYEQYF.

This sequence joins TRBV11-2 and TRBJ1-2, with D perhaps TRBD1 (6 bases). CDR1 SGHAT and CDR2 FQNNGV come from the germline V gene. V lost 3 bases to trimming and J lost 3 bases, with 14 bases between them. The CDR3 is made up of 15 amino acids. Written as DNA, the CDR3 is TGTGCCAGCAGCTTGGGGGCGAACAGGGACTATGGCTACACCTTC. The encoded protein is CASSLGANRDYGYTF.

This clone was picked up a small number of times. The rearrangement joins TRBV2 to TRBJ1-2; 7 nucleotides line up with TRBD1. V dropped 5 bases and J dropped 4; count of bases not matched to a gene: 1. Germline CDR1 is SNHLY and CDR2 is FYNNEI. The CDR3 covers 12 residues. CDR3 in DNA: TGTGCCAGCAGTACAGGGGTCTATGGCTACACCTTC. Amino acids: CASSTGVYGYTF.

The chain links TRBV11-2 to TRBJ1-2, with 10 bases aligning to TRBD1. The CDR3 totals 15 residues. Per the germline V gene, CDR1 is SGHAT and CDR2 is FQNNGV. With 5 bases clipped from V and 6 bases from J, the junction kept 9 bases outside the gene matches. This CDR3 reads CASSPRTGGRNGYTF. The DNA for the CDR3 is TGTGCCAGCAGCCCTAGGACAGGGGGAAGGAATGGCTACACCTTC.

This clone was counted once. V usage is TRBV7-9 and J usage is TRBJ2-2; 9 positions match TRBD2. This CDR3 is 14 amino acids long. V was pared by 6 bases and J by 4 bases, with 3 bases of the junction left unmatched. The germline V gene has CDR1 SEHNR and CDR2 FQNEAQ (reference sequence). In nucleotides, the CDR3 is TGTGCCAGCAGTCGAGCGGGAGGCACCGGGGAGCTGTTTTTT. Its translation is CASSRAGGTGELFF.

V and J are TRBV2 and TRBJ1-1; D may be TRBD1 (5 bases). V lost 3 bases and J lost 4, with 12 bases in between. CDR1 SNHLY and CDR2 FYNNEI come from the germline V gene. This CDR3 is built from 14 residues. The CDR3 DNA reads TGTGCCAGCAGTGAGGTGGTGGGGGGCACTGAAGCTTTCTTT. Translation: CASSEVVGGTEAFF.

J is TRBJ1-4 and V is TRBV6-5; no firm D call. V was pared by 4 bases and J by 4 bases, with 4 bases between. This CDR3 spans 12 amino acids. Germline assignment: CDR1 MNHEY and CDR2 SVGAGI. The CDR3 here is CASSFLNEKLFF. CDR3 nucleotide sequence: TGTGCCAGCAGTTTTCTTAATGAAAAACTGTTTTTT.

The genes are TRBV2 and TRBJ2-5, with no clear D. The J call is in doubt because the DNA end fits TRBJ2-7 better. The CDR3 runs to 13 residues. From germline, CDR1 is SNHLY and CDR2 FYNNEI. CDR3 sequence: CASSEGQTYEQYF. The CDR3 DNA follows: TGTGCCAGCAGTGAAGGACAAACCTACGAGCAGTACTTC.

In nucleotides, the CDR3 is TGTGCCAGCAGTCAGACTAGCGAGTCGTACTTC. Its translation: CASSQTSESYF. V and J are TRBV6-1 and TRBJ2-7, with TRBD2 matching 8 bases. The CDR3 spans 11 residues. Germline values: CDR1 MNHNS, CDR2 SASEGT. J was trimmed by 12 bases and V by 5 bases; bases with no gene match: 6.

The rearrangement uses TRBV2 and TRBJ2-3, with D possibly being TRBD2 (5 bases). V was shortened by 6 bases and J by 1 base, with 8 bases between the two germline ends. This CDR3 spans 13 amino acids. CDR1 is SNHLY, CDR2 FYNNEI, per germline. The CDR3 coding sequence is TGTGCCAGCAGAAACGGGGGCACAGATACGCAGTATTTT. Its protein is CASRNGGTDTQYF.

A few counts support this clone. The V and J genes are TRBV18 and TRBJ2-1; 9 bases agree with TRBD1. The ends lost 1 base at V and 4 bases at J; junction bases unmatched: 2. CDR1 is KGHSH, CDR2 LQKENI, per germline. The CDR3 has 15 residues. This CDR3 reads CASSPLGQGYNEQFF. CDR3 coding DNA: TGTGCCAGCTCACCACTGGGACAGGGTTACAATGAGCAGTTCTTC. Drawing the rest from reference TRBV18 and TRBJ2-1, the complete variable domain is NAGVMQNPRHLVRRRGQEARLRCSPMKGHSHVYWYRQLPEEGLKFMVYLQKENIIDESGMPKERFSAEFPKEGPSILRIQQVVRGDSAAYFCASSPLGQGYNEQFFGPGTRLTVL.

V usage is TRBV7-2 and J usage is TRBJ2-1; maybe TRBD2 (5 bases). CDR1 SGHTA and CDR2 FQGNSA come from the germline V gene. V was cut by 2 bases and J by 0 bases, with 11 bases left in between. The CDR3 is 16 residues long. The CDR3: CASSLQADPSYNEQFF. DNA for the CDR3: TGTGCCAGCAGCTTACAAGCGGACCCCTCCTACAATGAGCAGTTCTTC. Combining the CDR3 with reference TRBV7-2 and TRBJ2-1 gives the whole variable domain GAGVSQSPSNKVTEKGKDVELRCDPISGHTALYWYRQSLGQGLEFLIYFQGNSAPDKSGLPSDRFSAERTGGSVSTLTIQRTQQEDSAVYLCASSLQADPSYNEQFFGPGTRLTVL.

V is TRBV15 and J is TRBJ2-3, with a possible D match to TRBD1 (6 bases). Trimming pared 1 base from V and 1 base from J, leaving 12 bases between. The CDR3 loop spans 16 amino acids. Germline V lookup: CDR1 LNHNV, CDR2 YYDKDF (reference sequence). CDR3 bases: TGTGCCACCAGCAGAGGAAGGCGACAGGGCACAGATACGCAGTATTTT. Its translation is CATSRGRRQGTDTQYF.

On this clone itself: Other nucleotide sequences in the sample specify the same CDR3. DNA of the CDR3: TGTGCCAGCAGCTTAGCAGGGGGCAATGAGCAGTTCTTC. As protein: CASSLAGGNEQFF. The chain couples TRBV7-2 to TRBJ2-1; D is possibly TRBD1 (6 bases). Germline-derived CDR1 and CDR2 are SGHTA and FQGNSA. This CDR3 spans 13 amino acids. Trimming shortened V by 0 bases and J by 6 bases, and 6 bases separated the two germline ends.

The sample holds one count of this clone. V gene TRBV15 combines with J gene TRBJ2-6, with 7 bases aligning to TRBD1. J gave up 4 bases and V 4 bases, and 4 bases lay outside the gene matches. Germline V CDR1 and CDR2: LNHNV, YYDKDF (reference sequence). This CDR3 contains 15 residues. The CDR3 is CATSKGGAGANVLTF. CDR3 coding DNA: TGTGCCACCAGCAAAGGGGGCGCAGGGGCCAACGTCCTGACTTTC. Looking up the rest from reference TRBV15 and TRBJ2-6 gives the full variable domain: DAMVIQNPRYQVTQFGKPVTLSCSQTLNHNVMYWYQQKSSQAPKLLFHYYDKDFNNEADTPDNFQSRRPNTSFCFLDIRSPGLGDTAMYLCATSKGGAGANVLTFGAGSRLTVL.

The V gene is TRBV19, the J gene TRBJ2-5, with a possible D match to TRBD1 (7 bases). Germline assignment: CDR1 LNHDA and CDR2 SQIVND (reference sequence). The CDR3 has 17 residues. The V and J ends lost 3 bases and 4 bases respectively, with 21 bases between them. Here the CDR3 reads CASSMQMPGGGSETQYF. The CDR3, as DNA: TGTGCCAGTAGTATGCAGATGCCAGGGGGAGGTTCAGAGACCCAGTACTTC.

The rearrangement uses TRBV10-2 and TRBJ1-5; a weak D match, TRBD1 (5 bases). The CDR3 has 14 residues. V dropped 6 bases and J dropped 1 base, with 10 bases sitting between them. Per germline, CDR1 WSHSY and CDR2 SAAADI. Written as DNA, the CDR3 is TGCGCCAGCAGGATGGGGGGGAGCAATCAGCCCCAGCATTTT. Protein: CASRMGGSNQPQHF.

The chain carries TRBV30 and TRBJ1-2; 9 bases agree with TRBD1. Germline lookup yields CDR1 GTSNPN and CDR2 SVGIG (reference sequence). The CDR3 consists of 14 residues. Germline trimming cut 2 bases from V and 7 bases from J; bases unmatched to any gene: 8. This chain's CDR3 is CAWSKQGAPAGYTF. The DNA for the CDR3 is TGTGCCTGGAGTAAACAGGGGGCGCCCGCTGGCTACACCTTC.

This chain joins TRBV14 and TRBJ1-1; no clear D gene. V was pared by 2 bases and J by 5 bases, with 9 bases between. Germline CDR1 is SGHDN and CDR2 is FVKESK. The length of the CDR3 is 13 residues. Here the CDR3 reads CASSQLSLTEAFF. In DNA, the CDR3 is TGTGCCAGCAGCCAATTGTCCTTAACTGAAGCTTTCTTT. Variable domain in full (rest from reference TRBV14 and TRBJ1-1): EAGVTQFPSHSVIEKGQTVTLRCDPISGHDNLYWYRRVMGKEIKFLLHFVKESKQDESGMPNNRFLAERTGGTYSTLKVQPAELEDSGVYFCASSQLSLTEAFFGQGTRLTVV.

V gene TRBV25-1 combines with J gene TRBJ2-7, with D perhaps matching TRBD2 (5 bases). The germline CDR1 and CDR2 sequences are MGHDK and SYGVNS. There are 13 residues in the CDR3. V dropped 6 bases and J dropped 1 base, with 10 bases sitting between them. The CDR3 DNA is TGTGCCAGCAGCCCTACGGGGTCCTACGAGCAGTACTTC. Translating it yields CASSPTGSYEQYF.

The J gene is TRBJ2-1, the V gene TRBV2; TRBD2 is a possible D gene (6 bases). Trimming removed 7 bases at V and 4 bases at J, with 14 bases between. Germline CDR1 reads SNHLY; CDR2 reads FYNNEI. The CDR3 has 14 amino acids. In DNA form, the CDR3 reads TGTGCCAGCACTTGGGGTGCGGGGTACAATGAGCAGTTCTTC. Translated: CASTWGAGYNEQFF.

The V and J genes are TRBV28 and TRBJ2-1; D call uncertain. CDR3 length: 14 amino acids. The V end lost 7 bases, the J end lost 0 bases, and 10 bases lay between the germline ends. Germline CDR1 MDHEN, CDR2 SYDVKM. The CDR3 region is CASNIPGSYNEQFF. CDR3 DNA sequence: TGTGCCAGCAACATACCTGGCTCCTACAATGAGCAGTTCTTC.

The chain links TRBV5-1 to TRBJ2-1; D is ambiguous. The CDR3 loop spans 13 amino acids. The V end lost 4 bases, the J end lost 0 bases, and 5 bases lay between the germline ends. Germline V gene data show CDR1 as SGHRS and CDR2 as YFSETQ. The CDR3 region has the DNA TGCGCCAGCAGCCCCGGCTCCTACAATGAGCAGTTCTTC. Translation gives CASSPGSYNEQFF.

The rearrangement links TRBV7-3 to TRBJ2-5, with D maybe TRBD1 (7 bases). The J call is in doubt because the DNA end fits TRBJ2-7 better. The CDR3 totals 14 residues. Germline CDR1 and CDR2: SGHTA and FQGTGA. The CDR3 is CASSLRGGGDEQYF. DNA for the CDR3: TGTGCCAGCAGCCTCCGCGGAGGGGGCGACGAGCAGTACTTC.